This entry lists 31 T cell receptor beta chains sequenced from one sample in a study of blood T cells in healthy people across ages (dated by TCRdb to about 2015). Library prep was done by 5' RACE. Sequencing relied on an Illumina HiSeq 2500. A second PCR of about 7 to 12 cycles was run with a J-beta primer mix and a sample-barcoded 5' primer. TCRdb handled the public reads itself, with Q25 trimming in fastp and clone calling in MiXCR, and kept productive beta chains. Each CDR3 protein appears once, grouped with its most common genes and DNA. The sample contains roughly 1,100,000 distinct CDR3 sequences, about 23% of them found a single time. The top ten clones comprise around 0.75% of the sample. This sample also appeared in a second study, on T cells of mothers and their children.

Sequencing input: blood. The source is a girl aged 2-9 years in good health.

The gene calls are TRBV10-3 and TRBJ2-5, with D perhaps given as TRBD1 or TRBD2 (5 bases each). The CDR3 length is 14 residues. V was clipped by 3 bases and J by 5 bases, with 13 bases between them. The germline CDR1 and CDR2 sequences are ENHRY and SYGVKD. The CDR3 spells CAISDRGGDETQYF. The CDR3 nucleotides are TGTGCCATCAGTGATCGGGGCGGAGACGAGACCCAGTACTTC.

The chain joins TRBV12-3 or TRBV12-4 to TRBJ2-4, with 13 positions matching TRBD2. The CDR3 runs 17 residues. The V segment lost 5 bases and the J segment 0 bases; nucleotides outside the gene matches: 4. The CDR3 spells CASSRTSGGVAKNIQYF. The CDR3 nucleotides read TGTGCCAGCAGTCGGACTAGCGGGGGAGTAGCCAAAAACATTCAGTACTTC.

In the case of this clonotype: An end of the junction differs from the germline gene, which may be a read error. The rearrangement links TRBV4-1 to TRBJ2-5; possible D gene TRBD1, 5 bases. CDR1 and CDR2 from the germline V gene are MGHRA and YSYEKL. The CDR3 loop spans 17 amino acids. CDR3 protein: CAGSQAILGLGEETQYF. The CDR3 coding sequence is TGCGCCGGCAGCCAAGCGATTTTGGGGCTAGGTGAAGAGACCCAGTACTTC.

V is TRBV12-3 or TRBV12-4 and J is TRBJ2-1, with D possibly being TRBD2 (6 bases). This CDR3 contains 15 residues. V dropped 5 bases and J dropped 5 bases, with 16 bases sitting between them. The CDR3 protein is CASSPGTGINNEQFF. In DNA, the CDR3 is TGTGCCAGCAGTCCCGGGACTGGGATAAACAATGAGCAGTTCTTC.

In regard to this clonotype: The junction differs from germline at one of its ends, possibly a read error. The genes are TRBV27 and TRBJ2-7, with D possibly being TRBD2 (6 bases). The CDR3 is 16 amino acids. Germline CDR1 is MNHEY and CDR2 is SMNVEV (reference sequence). For the CDR3, the DNA is TGTGCCAGCAGTATATCGACGCCCGGGGCGGGGTACGAGCAGTACTTC. This codes for CASSISTPGAGYEQYF.

Ten or more counts support this clonotype. The V call is TRBV25-1, the J call TRBJ2-1, with 7 bases lining up with TRBD2. The CDR3 spans 14 residues. J lost 12 bases, V lost 6 bases, and 14 bases had no gene match. Germline values: CDR1 MGHDK, CDR2 SYGVNS. CDR3 nucleotides: TGTGCCAGCAGCCCTAGCGGTGAACGGGATGGGCAGTTCTTC. It codes for CASSPSGERDGQFF. Combining the CDR3 with reference TRBV25-1 and TRBJ2-1 gives the whole variable domain EADIYQTPRYLVIGTGKKITLECSQTMGHDKMYWYQQDPGMELHLIHYSYGVNSTEKGDLSSESTVSRIRTEHFPLTLESARPSHTSQYLCASSPSGERDGQFFGPGTRLTVL.

The chain employs TRBV28 and TRBJ1-2; unclear D gene. Between the trimmed V and J ends, which lost 3 bases and 4 bases, there was a span of 9 bases. The CDR3 is made up of 13 amino acids. Germline V gene lookup returns CDR1 MDHEN and CDR2 SYDVKM. This CDR3 reads CASSLQPFYGYTF. CDR3 nucleotide sequence: TGTGCCAGCAGTTTGCAGCCCTTCTATGGCTACACCTTC.

The V gene is TRBV9, the J gene TRBJ2-7; D possibly corresponds to TRBD2 (6 bases). V was clipped by 1 base and J by 0 bases, with 8 bases between them. The CDR3 consists of 14 residues. Per the germline V gene, CDR1 is SGDLS and CDR2 is YYNGEE. In DNA form, the CDR3 reads TGTGCCAGCAGCGTAACGACTAGCTCCTACGAGCAGTACTTC. Its translation: CASSVTTSSYEQYF.

The chain couples TRBV7-9 to TRBJ2-5, with 12 bases aligning to TRBD2. CDR3 length equals 17 residues. V lost 3 bases and J lost 4; bases outside the gene matches: 9. Per germline, CDR1 SEHNR and CDR2 FQNEAQ (reference sequence). In DNA, the CDR3 is TGTGCCAGCAGCTTGCCCCTAGCGGGGGGGCCCGGAGAGACCCAGTACTTC. Translated, it gives CASSLPLAGGPGETQYF.

This chain joins TRBV4-2 and TRBJ2-1; the D gene is possibly TRBD1 (5 bases). The CDR3 consists of 13 residues. Germline V lookup: CDR1 LGHNA, CDR2 YNFKEQ. Trimming removed 1 base from V and 8 bases from J, with 9 bases in between. The CDR3 bases are TGTGCCAGCAGCCAAGGGGGCGGCGATGAGCAGTTCTTC. As protein: CASSQGGGDEQFF.

This clonotype has a handful of counts. The chain is built from TRBV19 and TRBJ2-7; D remains unclear. The J call may be incorrect, as the DNA end agrees better with TRBJ2-1. CDR1 LNHDA and CDR2 SQIVND come from the germline V gene (reference sequence). There are 14 residues in the CDR3. CDR3 sequence (DNA): TGTGCCAGTAGTATGAGACCTCTCTACAATGAGCAGTTCTTC. It translates to CASSMRPLYNEQFF.

The table lists this clonotype with a few counts. Relative to the germline gene, one junction end is altered; a read error may explain this. The chain recombines TRBV7-9 with TRBJ2-7; D not certain. The CDR3 extends over 13 amino acids. CDR1 SEHNR and CDR2 FQNEAQ come from the germline V gene (reference sequence). CDR3: CASSPPALPEQCF. The CDR3 nucleotides are TGTGCCAGCAGCCCACCCGCACTGCCCGAGCAGTGCTTC. The full variable domain, its missing parts supplied by reference TRBV7-9 and TRBJ2-7, is DTGVSQNPRHKITKRGQNVTFRCDPISEHNRLYWYRQTLGQGPEFLTYFQNEAQLEKSRLLSDRFSAERPKGSFSTLEIQRTEQGDSAMYLCASSPPALPEQCFGPGTRLTVT.

The chain links TRBV20-1 to TRBJ1-2, with D uncertain. The V end lost 5 bases, the J end lost 8 bases, and 24 bases lay between the germline ends. Germline CDR1 DFQATT, CDR2 SNEGSKA (reference sequence). The CDR3 totals 15 residues. The CDR3 loop reads CSARGGGSPSFGYTF. CDR3 DNA: TGCAGTGCTCGCGGTGGCGGGTCCCCATCCTTCGGCTACACCTTC.

This clonotype was counted between two and nine times. The chain employs TRBV12-3 or TRBV12-4 and TRBJ2-1; 8 bases align to TRBD2. The CDR3 has 15 residues. With 4 bases clipped from V and 7 bases from J, the junction kept 9 bases outside the gene matches. CDR3 nucleotide sequence: TGTGCCAGCAGTTGGCCCGGACTAGCCAGGAATGAGCAGTTCTTC. Its translation is CASSWPGLARNEQFF.

This clonotype was seen more than once but under ten times. This rearrangement joins TRBV29-1 to TRBJ2-1; TRBD2 aligns across 11 bases. The J segment lost 9 bases and the V segment lost 5 bases, leaving 9 bases of the junction unmatched. The CDR3 extends over 14 amino acids. The germline gives CDR1 SQVTM, CDR2 ANQGSEA. CDR3 DNA sequence: TGCAGCGTTCATTCTAGCGGGAGGAGGAGTGAGCAGTTCTTC. Protein product: CSVHSSGRRSEQFF.

The V call is TRBV4-1, the J call TRBJ2-5, with unresolved D. TRBJ2-1 matches the DNA end more closely, so the J call is doubtful. The CDR3 is made up of 15 amino acids. Germline CDR1 and CDR2: MGHRA and YSYEKL. The CDR3 protein is CASSQGEAFYNEQFF. The CDR3 DNA is TGCGCCAGCAGCCAAGGAGAGGCCTTCTACAATGAGCAGTTCTTC.

The chain recombines TRBV12-3 or TRBV12-4 with TRBJ1-1, with D maybe TRBD1 (5 bases). V was pared by 7 bases and J by 0 bases, with 12 bases between. This CDR3 has 14 amino acids. CDR3 protein: CASTVGRMNTEAFF. CDR3 DNA sequence: TGTGCCAGCACCGTGGGACGGATGAACACTGAAGCTTTCTTT.

This clonotype was found a few times. V is TRBV7-3 and J is TRBJ2-1; no firm D call. V gave up 2 bases and J gave up 10 bases, with 12 bases separating them. Germline V gene lookup returns CDR1 SGHTA and CDR2 FQGTGA. The CDR3 contains 13 residues. CDR3 nucleotide sequence: TGTGCCAGCAGCTTAGTCCGCTCCGCGGAGCAGTTCTTC. Protein product: CASSLVRSAEQFF. Full variable domain (outside the CDR3, taken from reference TRBV7-3 and TRBJ2-1): GAGVSQTPSNKVTEKGKYVELRCDPISGHTALYWYRQSLGQGPEFLIYFQGTGAADDSGLPNDRFFAVRPEGSVSTLKIQRTERGDSAVYLCASSLVRSAEQFFGPGTRLTVL.

The chain is built from TRBV7-2 and TRBJ1-4; perhaps TRBD1 as D (5 bases). Trimming removed 5 bases from V and 0 bases from J, with 19 bases in between. This CDR3 is 18 amino acids long. CDR1 is SGHTA, CDR2 FQGNSA, per germline. The CDR3 is CASSRKTTDTPTNEKLFF. The CDR3, as DNA: TGTGCCAGCAGCCGCAAAACTACGGACACCCCAACTAATGAAAAACTGTTTTTT.

This chain links TRBV20-1 with TRBJ2-2, with unresolved D. Trimming removed 3 bases at V and 7 bases at J, with 12 bases between. This CDR3 has 13 residues. Germline CDR1 reads DFQATT; CDR2 reads SNEGSKA (reference sequence). The CDR3 sequence: CSASLKDYGELFF. CDR3 DNA: TGCAGTGCTAGTCTGAAAGATTACGGGGAGCTGTTTTTT.

The rearrangement joins TRBV11-2 to TRBJ2-3; TRBD1 matches 7 bases. The CDR3 contains 19 residues. V gave up 1 base and J gave up 3 bases; unmatched junction bases: 16. The germline gives CDR1 SGHAT, CDR2 FQNNGV. The CDR3 region has the DNA TGTGCCAGCAGCTTAGGGCAGGGGGTGTTTGAAGAAAAGACAGATACGCAGTATTTT. This codes for CASSLGQGVFEEKTDTQYF.

The chain recombines TRBV7-6 with TRBJ1-1; D gene uncertain. V was trimmed by 1 base and J by 5 bases, leaving 8 bases between them. The length of the CDR3 is 13 residues. Germline values: CDR1 SGHVS, CDR2 FNYEAQ. CDR3 residues: CASSLGGMTEAFF. In DNA, the CDR3 is TGTGCCAGCAGCTTAGGCGGTATGACTGAAGCTTTCTTT.

The rearrangement links TRBV20-1 to TRBJ2-7, with 7 bases aligning to TRBD1. The CDR3 runs 13 residues. The V gene's germline CDR1 is DFQATT and CDR2 SNEGSKA (reference sequence). The trim removed 3 bases at V and 1 base at J, leaving 3 bases unmatched. The CDR3 coding sequence is TGCAGTGCTAGGAGGACAGGTTCCTACGAGCAGTACTTC. Its translation is CSARRTGSYEQYF.

This clonotype was seen a few times. The CDR3 sequence is CSASPEGQAFF. As DNA, the CDR3 is TGCAGTGCTAGCCCGGAGGGCCAAGCTTTCTTT. This sequence joins TRBV20-1 and TRBJ1-1, with D hard to call. CDR1 and CDR2 (germline): DFQATT, SNEGSKA (reference sequence). The CDR3 covers 11 residues. Deletions cut 3 bases from V and 9 bases from J, with 11 bases between.

The chain carries TRBV3-1 and TRBJ2-5; 8 positions match TRBD2. The length of the CDR3 is 15 residues. The V gene's germline CDR1 is LGHDT and CDR2 YNNKEL (reference sequence). V was clipped by 5 bases and J by 4 bases; unmatched bases: 9. CDR3 residues: CASSYGLARGETQYF. The CDR3 region has the DNA TGTGCCAGCAGCTACGGACTAGCCAGAGGAGAGACCCAGTACTTC.

CDR3 sequence reads: CASSSQSLSGQETQYF. In DNA form, the CDR3 reads TGTGCCAGCAGCTCCCAATCCCTTAGCGGCCAAGAGACCCAGTACTTC. V is TRBV7-2 and J is TRBJ2-5; D possibly corresponds to TRBD2 (6 bases). Germline values: CDR1 SGHTA, CDR2 FQGNSA. This CDR3 contains 16 residues. V lost 4 bases and J 1 base, leaving 16 bases between the germline ends.

The chain combines TRBV12-3 or TRBV12-4 with TRBJ1-5; no clear D. This CDR3 contains 16 residues. V was trimmed by 4 bases and J by 2 bases, leaving 15 bases between them. The CDR3 DNA reads TGTGCCAGCAGTTCCGGTCTAACCCTTGGCAATCAGCCCCAGCATTTT. Translation gives CASSSGLTLGNQPQHF.

Remarks on this clonotype: An end of the junction does not agree with germline; a read error may underlie this. The chain is built from TRBV6-1 and TRBJ2-7; 10 positions match TRBD1. CDR1 MNHNS and CDR2 SASEGT come from the germline V gene. This CDR3 comprises 15 residues. DNA of the CDR3: TGTGCCATCAACCTAGGGACAGGGGTAACCTACGAGCAGTGCTTC. Translation: CAINLGTGVTYEQCF.

This clonotype was seen many times. The chain couples TRBV29-1 to TRBJ2-7; TRBD2 agrees at 7 bases. Per germline, CDR1 SQVTM and CDR2 ANQGSEA. V gave up 7 bases and J gave up 0 bases; unmatched junction bases: 6. The CDR3 runs 13 residues. CDR3 protein: CSAVRTSSYEQYF. The CDR3 bases are TGCAGCGCCGTCAGGACTAGCTCCTACGAGCAGTACTTC.

This chain joins TRBV28 and TRBJ1-5; 7 bases are shared with TRBD1. V dropped 6 bases and J dropped 1; count of bases not matched to a gene: 9. The germline V gene has CDR1 MDHEN and CDR2 SYDVKM. The CDR3 is made up of 16 amino acids. The CDR3 sequence: CASRVQGRTSNQPQHF. As DNA, the CDR3 is TGTGCCAGCAGGGTACAGGGGAGGACGAGCAATCAGCCCCAGCATTTT.

The chain uses TRBV6-6 and TRBJ2-7, with a tentative D call TRBD2 (6 bases). CDR3 length equals 14 residues. The germline V gene encodes CDR1 MNHNY and CDR2 SVGAGI (reference sequence). The germline V and J ends were trimmed by 7 bases and 3 bases, with 16 bases remaining between them. CDR3 bases: TGTGCCAGCAATTATGGCTCGGGGGACTACGAGCAGTACTTC. It yields the protein CASNYGSGDYEQYF.